Listed below are T cell receptor beta chains from one sample, sequenced in a study of blood T cell repertoires in COVID-19. Produced via immunoSEQ multiplex PCR; TCRdb's table is partial and in-frame only. The data hold about 420,000 clones, with 80% to 90% observed a single time. The sequencing input was peripheral blood. All receptors come from a man between 18 and 35 years old with COVID-19, enrolled during active disease. CDR3s include the opening cysteine and the closing phenylalanine or tryptophan. D genes are given only for firm matches. Expanded clones are given a class, and other clones once, few, many or no size at all.

d_call | j_call | v_call | clone_size | cdr3_nt | cdr3_aa
. | TRBJ2-1 | TRBV30 | . | TGTGCCGGGGCCTTGGGGGCGGTCAATGAGCAGTTCTTC | CAGALGAVNEQFF
. | TRBJ2-7 | TRBV27 | . | TGTGCCAGCAGCCTATTTCCTAGTCGGGACTACGAGCAGTACTTC | CASSLFPSRDYEQYF
. | TRBJ1-2 | TRBV5-1 | . | TGCGCCAGCAGCTGGGGAGTATCCGCTGGTGGCTACACCTTC | CASSWGVSAGGYTF
. | TRBJ1-2 | TRBV2 | . | TGTGCCAGCAGTGAAGGTGACGGGAAGTATGGCTACACCTTC | CASSEGDGKYGYTF
. | TRBJ1-5 | TRBV4-1 | few | TGCGCCAGCAGCCAATTGGGAGGGCGCAATCAGCCCCAGCATTTT | CASSQLGGRNQPQHF
TRBD1 | TRBJ1-5 | TRBV2 | . | TGTGCCAGTAAACAGGGGGAAGCTGTTCAGCCCCAGCATTTT | CASKQGEAVQPQHF
. | TRBJ2-5 | TRBV11-3 | . | TGTGCCAGCAGCTTAAGACTAACCGAGACCCAGTACTTC | CASSLRLTETQYF
TRBD1 | TRBJ2-3 | TRBV6-5 | . | TGTGCCAGCAGCTACCAGGGGGCCGGCACAGATACGCAGTATTTT | CASSYQGAGTDTQYF
TRBD1 | TRBJ2-1 | TRBV18 | . | TGTGCCAGCTCACTCCGGGACAGGGAATACTACAATGAGCAGTTCTTC | CASSLRDREYYNEQFF
TRBD1 | TRBJ1-1 | TRBV6-5 | . | TGTGCCAGCAGTTACCACGGACAGGGTAGAGGAGCTTTCTTT | CASSYHGQGRGAFF
TRBD2 | TRBJ2-5 | TRBV2 | once | TGTGCCAGCACTAGAAGGGGCCGGGAGGGAGAGACCCAGTACTTC | CASTRRGREGETQYF
TRBD2 | TRBJ2-7 | TRBV11-2 | . | TGTGCCAGCAGCTTAGCGGGAGGGGACTACGAGCAGTACTTC | CASSLAGGDYEQYF
TRBD1 | TRBJ1-5 | TRBV5-1 | . | TGCGCCAGCAGCTTGGGGGACAGTAGCAATCAGCCCCAGCATTTT | CASSLGDSSNQPQHF
. | TRBJ2-5 | TRBV5-6 | . | TGTGCCAGCAGCCTAATGTCGGGGGAAGAGACCCAGTACTTC | CASSLMSGEETQYF
. | TRBJ1-5 | TRBV19 | . | TGTGCCAGTAGTACTCAGGGTGATCAGCCCCAGCATTTT | CASSTQGDQPQHF
. | TRBJ1-1 | TRBV29-1 | . | TGCAGCGTTGAAGTACAGAACACTGAAGCTTTCTTT | CSVEVQNTEAFF
TRBD2 | TRBJ2-7 | TRBV2 | . | TGTGCCAGCTGGGAGGGGGCGCTTTTCCTCAGCGGGAGGTATCTCTACGAGCAGTACTTC | CASWEGALFLSGRYLYEQYF
TRBD1 | TRBJ1-5 | TRBV6-5 | . | TGTGCCAGCAGTTCAACAGGGGGCGGATCCCATCAGCCCCAGCATTTT | CASSSTGGGSHQPQHF